One and the same sample provided the 13 T cell receptor beta chains below, sequenced in a study of T cells in Graves' hyperthyroidism and ophthalmopathy. Authors of the study amplified TCR beta CDR3 regions from RNA transcripts. TCR CDR3 regions were first amplified by RT-PCR with HTBI primers. TCRdb called the multiplex PCR reads again in MiXCR, with one record for every CDR3 protein. This table holds approximately 420,000 distinct CDR3 sequences, 15% found once. Sequencing input: blood. The receptors come from a woman in her twenties or thirties with Graves' hyperthyroidism.

This clonotype was seen a handful of times. CDR3 DNA: TGTGCCAGCAGCCAGACCGGGACTAGAGTTGTTAATGAGCAGTTCTTC. Amino acid sequence: CASSQTGTRVVNEQFF. This chain links TRBV3-1 with TRBJ2-1, with TRBD2 identical over 8 bases. CDR3 length equals 16 residues. Germline CDR1 LGHDT, CDR2 YNNKEL (reference sequence). The V gene end was trimmed by 3 bases and the J gene end by 7 bases; junction bases not matched to a gene: 11.

This clonotype has at least ten counts. This chain connects TRBV11-3 to TRBJ2-3, with D hard to call. Germline V lookup: CDR1 SGHNT, CDR2 YENEEA. Between the trimmed V and J ends, which lost 4 bases and 0 bases, there was a span of 8 bases. The CDR3 has 14 residues. The CDR3 DNA follows: TGTGCCAGCAGCTCTGAGACTAGCACAGATACGCAGTATTTT. Amino acid sequence: CASSSETSTDTQYF. The entire variable domain, with the rest obtained from reference TRBV11-3 and TRBJ2-3, is as follows: EAGVVQSPRYKIIEKKQPVAFWCNPISGHNTLYWYLQNLGQGPELLIRYENEEAVDDSQLPKDRFSAERLKGVDSTLKIQPAELGDSAVYLCASSSETSTDTQYFGPGTRLTVL.

This clonotype was observed many times. The chain links TRBV3-1 to TRBJ2-7; TRBD2 is a possible D gene (5 bases). The CDR3 consists of 13 residues. Germline loops: CDR1 LGHDT, CDR2 YNNKEL (reference sequence). Trimming removed 0 bases from V and 7 bases from J, with 10 bases in between. CDR3 nucleotide sequence: TGTGCCAGCAGCCAAGAGGTCTCGGGAGAGCAGTACTTC. It codes for CASSQEVSGEQYF.

The sample holds many counts of this clonotype. The chain joins TRBV12-5 to TRBJ2-3; D is uncertain. This CDR3 has 13 amino acids. Per the germline V gene, CDR1 is LGHNT and CDR2 is FRNRAP. Trimming took 3 bases from V and 2 from J, leaving 6 bases between them. The CDR3 DNA reads TGTGCTAGTGGTTTCGGGTACACAGATACGCAGTATTTT. Protein: CASGFGYTDTQYF.

In this sample, this clonotype turned up many times. The chain employs TRBV3-1 and TRBJ2-7; D possibly corresponds to TRBD2 (6 bases). Trimming took 5 bases from V and 4 from J, leaving 18 bases between them. The length of the CDR3 is 15 residues. The germline V gene has CDR1 LGHDT and CDR2 YNNKEL (reference sequence). DNA of the CDR3: TGTGCCAGCAGCTATCCTCGGAGGGCGTTGTACGAGCAGTACTTC. Encoded protein: CASSYPRRALYEQYF.

This clonotype was counted only a few times. This sequence joins TRBV9 and TRBJ2-7; D tentatively reads TRBD1 or TRBD2 (5 bases each). The CDR3 is made up of 15 amino acids. V dropped 3 bases and J dropped 2 bases, with 15 bases sitting between them. Per the germline V gene, CDR1 is SGDLS and CDR2 is YYNGEE. The CDR3 bases are TGTGCCAGCAGCGCAACCTCCGGGGCAGCCTACGAGCAGTACTTC. This sequence encodes CASSATSGAAYEQYF.

This clonotype was detected a few times. V gene TRBV2 combines with J gene TRBJ1-4; 7 nucleotides agree with TRBD1. The V segment lost 6 bases and the J segment 4 bases; nucleotides outside the gene matches: 2. Germline values: CDR1 SNHLY, CDR2 FYNNEI. The CDR3 is 13 residues long. Written as DNA, the CDR3 is TGTGCCAGCAGGGGACAGAGTAATGAAAAACTGTTTTTT. Its protein product is CASRGQSNEKLFF.

V is TRBV20-1 and J is TRBJ2-3, with TRBD2 identical over 7 bases. With 7 bases clipped from V and 6 bases from J, the junction kept 10 bases outside the gene matches. This CDR3 comprises 13 residues. CDR1 is DFQATT, CDR2 SNEGSKA, per germline (reference sequence). Written as DNA, the CDR3 is TGCAGTGGTCGGGACTACATTCTGGATACGCAGTATTTT. It translates to CSGRDYILDTQYF.

This clonotype was seen ten or more times. V gene TRBV28 combines with J gene TRBJ2-1; 14 bases line up with TRBD2. V was pared by 6 bases and J by 4 bases, with 14 bases of the junction left unmatched. CDR3 size: 19 residues. Germline V gene lookup returns CDR1 MDHEN and CDR2 SYDVKM. DNA of the CDR3: TGTGCCAGCAGAATGGACGGGACTAGCGGGAGTAGGCCTTACAATGAGCAGTTCTTC. It codes for CASRMDGTSGSRPYNEQFF.

The chain employs TRBV29-1 and TRBJ2-7; the D gene could be TRBD1 or TRBD2 (5 bases each). CDR3 length equals 14 residues. Germline CDR1 is SQVTM and CDR2 is ANQGSEA. Trimming left V 7 bases short and J 3 bases short, with 19 bases between. CDR3 region: CSARRDGKYYEQYF. CDR3 nucleotide sequence: TGCAGCGCGAGAAGGGACGGAAAATACTACGAGCAGTACTTC.

This clonotype was counted between two and nine times. The chain is built from TRBV11-2 and TRBJ2-5, with 8 positions matching TRBD2. V shed 3 bases, J shed 11 bases, and the junction held 8 bases outside the gene matches. The germline CDR1 and CDR2 sequences are SGHAT and FQNNGV. The CDR3 has 13 residues. The CDR3 coding sequence is TGTGCCAGCAGCTTTAGCGGGGCGTCGCATCAGTACTTC. It yields the protein CASSFSGASHQYF.

In its sample, this clonotype was seen a few times. The chain is built from TRBV10-3 and TRBJ1-2; unclear D gene. Germline-derived CDR1 and CDR2 are ENHRY and SYGVKD. The CDR3 covers 13 residues. V lost 3 bases, J lost 6 bases, and 11 bases lay in between. The CDR3 loop reads CAISDGEKDGYTF. CDR3 in DNA: TGTGCCATCAGTGATGGGGAGAAGGATGGCTACACCTTC.

V and J are TRBV7-9 and TRBJ2-7; 8 bases align to TRBD1. This CDR3 has 16 residues. Germline V gene sequence: CDR1 SEHNR, CDR2 FQNEAQ (reference sequence). V lost 4 bases, J lost 2 bases, and 10 bases stayed unmatched. The CDR3 region has the DNA TGTGCCAGCAGCTCCCAGGGGGCTCTGTGTCCCTACGAGCAGTACTTC. It encodes CASSSQGALCPYEQYF.